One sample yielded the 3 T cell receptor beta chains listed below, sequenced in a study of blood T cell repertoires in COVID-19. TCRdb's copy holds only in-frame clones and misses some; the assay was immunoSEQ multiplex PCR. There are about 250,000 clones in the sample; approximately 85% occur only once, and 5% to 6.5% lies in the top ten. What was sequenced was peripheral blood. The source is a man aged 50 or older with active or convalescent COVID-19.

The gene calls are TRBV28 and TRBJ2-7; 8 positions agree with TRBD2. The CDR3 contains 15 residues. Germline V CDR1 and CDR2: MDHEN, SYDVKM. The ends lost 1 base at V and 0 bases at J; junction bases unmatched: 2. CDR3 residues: CASSLSAGGSYEQYF. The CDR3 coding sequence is TGTGCCAGCAGTTTATCGGCGGGAGGCTCCTACGAGCAGTACTTC.

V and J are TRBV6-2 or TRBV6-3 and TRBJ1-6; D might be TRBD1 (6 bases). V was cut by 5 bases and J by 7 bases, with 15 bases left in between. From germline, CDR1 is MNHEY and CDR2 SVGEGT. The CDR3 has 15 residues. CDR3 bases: TGTGCCAGCAGTCCGCCGGGACAATTGAATTCACCCCTCCACTTT. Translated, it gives CASSPPGQLNSPLHF.

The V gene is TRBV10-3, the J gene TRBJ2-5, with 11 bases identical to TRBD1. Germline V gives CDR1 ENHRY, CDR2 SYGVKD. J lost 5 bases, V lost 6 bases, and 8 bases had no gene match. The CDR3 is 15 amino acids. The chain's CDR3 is CAIRPGQGGVETQYF. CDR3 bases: TGTGCCATCAGACCGGGACAGGGGGGGGTGGAGACCCAGTACTTC.